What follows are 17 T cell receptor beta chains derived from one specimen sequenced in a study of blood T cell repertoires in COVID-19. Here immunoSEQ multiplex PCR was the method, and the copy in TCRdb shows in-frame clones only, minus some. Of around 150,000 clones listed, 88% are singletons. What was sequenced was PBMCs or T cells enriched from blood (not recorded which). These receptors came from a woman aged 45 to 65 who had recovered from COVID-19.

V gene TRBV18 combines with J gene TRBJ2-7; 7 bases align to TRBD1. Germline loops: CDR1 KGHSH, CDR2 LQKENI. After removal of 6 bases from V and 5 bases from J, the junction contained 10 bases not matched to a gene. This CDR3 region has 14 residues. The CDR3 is CASSPGQNTNEQYF. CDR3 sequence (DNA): TGTGCCAGCTCCCCGGGACAGAATACAAACGAGCAGTACTTC.

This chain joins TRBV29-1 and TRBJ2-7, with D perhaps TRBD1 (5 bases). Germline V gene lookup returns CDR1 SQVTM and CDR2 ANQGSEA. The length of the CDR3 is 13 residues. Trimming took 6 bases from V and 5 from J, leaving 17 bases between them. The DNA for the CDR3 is TGCAGCGTGCCCGGGTCAGGGTTCGACGAGCAGTACTTC. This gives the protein CSVPGSGFDEQYF.

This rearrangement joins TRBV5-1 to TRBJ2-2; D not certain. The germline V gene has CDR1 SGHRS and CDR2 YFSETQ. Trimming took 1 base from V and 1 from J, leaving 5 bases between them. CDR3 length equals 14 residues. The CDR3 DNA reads TGCGCCAGCAGCTTGACCGGGAACACCGGGGAGCTGTTTTTT. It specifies CASSLTGNTGELFF.

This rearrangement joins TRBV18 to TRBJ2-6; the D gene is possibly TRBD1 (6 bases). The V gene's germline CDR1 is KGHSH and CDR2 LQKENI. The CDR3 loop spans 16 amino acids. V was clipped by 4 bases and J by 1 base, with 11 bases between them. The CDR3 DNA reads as TGTGCCAGCTCACGAACCGGGACATCTGGGGCCAACGTCCTGACTTTC. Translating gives CASSRTGTSGANVLTF.

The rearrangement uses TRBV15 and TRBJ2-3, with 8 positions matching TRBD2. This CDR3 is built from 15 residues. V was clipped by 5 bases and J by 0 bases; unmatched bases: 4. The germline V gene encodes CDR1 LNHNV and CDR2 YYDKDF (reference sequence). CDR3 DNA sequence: TGTGCCACCAGCGGGCAGCGGGGGAGCACAGATACGCAGTATTTT. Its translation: CATSGQRGSTDTQYF.

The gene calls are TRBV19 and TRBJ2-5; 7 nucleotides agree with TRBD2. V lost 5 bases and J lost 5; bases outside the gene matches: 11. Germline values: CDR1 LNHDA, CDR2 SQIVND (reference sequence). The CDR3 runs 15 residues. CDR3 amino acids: CASSVGGGVLETQYF. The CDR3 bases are TGTGCCAGTAGTGTCGGCGGGGGTGTTTTGGAGACCCAGTACTTC.

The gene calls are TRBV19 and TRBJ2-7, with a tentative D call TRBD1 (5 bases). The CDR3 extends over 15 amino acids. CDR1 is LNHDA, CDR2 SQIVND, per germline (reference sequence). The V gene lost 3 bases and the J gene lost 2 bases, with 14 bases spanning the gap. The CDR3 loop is CASSIWSGSPYEQYF. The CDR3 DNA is TGTGCCAGTAGTATTTGGTCAGGGTCGCCCTACGAGCAGTACTTC.

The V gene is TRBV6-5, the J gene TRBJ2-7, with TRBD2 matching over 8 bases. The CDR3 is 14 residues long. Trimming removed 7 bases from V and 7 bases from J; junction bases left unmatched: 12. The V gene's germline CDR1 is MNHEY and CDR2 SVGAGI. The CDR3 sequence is CASKNGGARGEQYF. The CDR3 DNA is TGTGCCAGCAAAAACGGGGGGGCCCGGGGGGAGCAGTACTTC.

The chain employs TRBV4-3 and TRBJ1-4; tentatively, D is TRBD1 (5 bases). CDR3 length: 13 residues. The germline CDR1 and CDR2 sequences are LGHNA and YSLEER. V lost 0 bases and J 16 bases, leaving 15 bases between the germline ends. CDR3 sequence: CASSQDGARAPFF. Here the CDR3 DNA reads TGCGCCAGCAGCCAAGATGGGGCCAGGGCGCCGTTTTTT.

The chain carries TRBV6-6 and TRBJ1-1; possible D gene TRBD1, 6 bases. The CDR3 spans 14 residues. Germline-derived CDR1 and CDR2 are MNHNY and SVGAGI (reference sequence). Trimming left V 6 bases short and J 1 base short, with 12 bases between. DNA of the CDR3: TGTGCCAGCAGCGACACAGGGCCGAACACTGAAGCTTTCTTT. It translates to CASSDTGPNTEAFF.

CDR3 loop: CASGKQGSDSNEQFF. Written as DNA, the CDR3 is TGTGCCAGCGGAAAACAGGGGAGCGATTCCAATGAGCAGTTCTTC. This sequence joins TRBV2 and TRBJ2-1, with TRBD1 matching over 7 bases. With 8 bases clipped from V and 6 bases from J, the junction kept 13 bases outside the gene matches. Germline loops: CDR1 SNHLY, CDR2 FYNNEI. This CDR3 has 15 amino acids.

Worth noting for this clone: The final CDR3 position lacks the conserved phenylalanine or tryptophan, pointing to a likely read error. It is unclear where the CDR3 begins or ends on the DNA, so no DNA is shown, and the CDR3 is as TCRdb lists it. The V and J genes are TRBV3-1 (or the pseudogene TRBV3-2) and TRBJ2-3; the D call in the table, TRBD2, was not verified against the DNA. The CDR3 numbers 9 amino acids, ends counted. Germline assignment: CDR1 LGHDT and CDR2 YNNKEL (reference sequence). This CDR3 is CASSHRLAS.

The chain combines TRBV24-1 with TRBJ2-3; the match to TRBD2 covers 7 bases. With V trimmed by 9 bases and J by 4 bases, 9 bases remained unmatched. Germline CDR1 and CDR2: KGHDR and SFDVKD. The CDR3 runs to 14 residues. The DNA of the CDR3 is TGTGCCACCGGGAGGGCAGGGAGGGCAGATACGCAGTATTTT. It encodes CATGRAGRADTQYF.

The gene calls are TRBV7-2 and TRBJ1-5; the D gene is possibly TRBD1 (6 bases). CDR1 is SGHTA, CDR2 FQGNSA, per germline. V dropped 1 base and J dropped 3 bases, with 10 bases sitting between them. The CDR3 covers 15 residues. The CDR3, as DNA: TGTGCCAGCAGCTTAGGAAGGACAGACAATCAGCCCCAGCATTTT. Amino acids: CASSLGRTDNQPQHF.

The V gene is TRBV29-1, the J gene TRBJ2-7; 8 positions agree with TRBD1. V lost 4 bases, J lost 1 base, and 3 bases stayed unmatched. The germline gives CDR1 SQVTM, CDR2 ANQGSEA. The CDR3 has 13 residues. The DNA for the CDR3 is TGCAGCGTTGGAGGGACAGGATCCTACGAGCAGTACTTC. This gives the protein CSVGGTGSYEQYF.

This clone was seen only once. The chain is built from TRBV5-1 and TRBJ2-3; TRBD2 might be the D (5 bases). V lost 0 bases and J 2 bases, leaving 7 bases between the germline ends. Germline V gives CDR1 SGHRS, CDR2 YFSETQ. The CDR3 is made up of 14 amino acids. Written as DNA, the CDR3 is TGCGCCAGCAGCTTGGGAGGGCCCACAGATACGCAGTATTTT. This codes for CASSLGGPTDTQYF.

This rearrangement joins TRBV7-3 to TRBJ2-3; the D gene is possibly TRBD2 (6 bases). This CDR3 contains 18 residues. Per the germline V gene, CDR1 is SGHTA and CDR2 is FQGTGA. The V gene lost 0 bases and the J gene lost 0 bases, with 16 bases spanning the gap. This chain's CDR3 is CASSLTGGRSGSTDTQYF. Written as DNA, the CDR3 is TGTGCCAGCAGCTTAACTGGAGGGAGGTCGGGTAGCACAGATACGCAGTATTTT. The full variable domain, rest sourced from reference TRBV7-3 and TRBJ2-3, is GAGVSQTPSNKVTEKGKYVELRCDPISGHTALYWYRQSLGQGPEFLIYFQGTGAADDSGLPNDRFFAVRPEGSVSTLKIQRTERGDSAVYLCASSLTGGRSGSTDTQYFGPGTRLTVL.